The sequence of this T cell receptor beta chain was determined in a study of high-grade serous ovarian cancer treatment subgroups. Study background: Each sample yielded on average around 7,500 unique TCR beta rearrangements from 12,000 to 15,000 reads. General study results and limits: TCR relatedness rose with neoantigen level and trended with mutation load.

Tumor samples were taken before definitive surgery or chemotherapy. Sequencing was performed with immunoSEQ multiplex PCR; in TCRdb, only in-frame clones are kept and a portion is missing. Of roughly 15,000 clones in the sample, 70% to 90% were seen once. Germline V lookup: CDR1 SEHNR, CDR2 FQNEAQ (reference sequence). The CDR3 contains 13 residues. Between the trimmed V and J ends, which lost 2 bases and 6 bases, there was a span of 10 bases. This clone was seen a few times. Its antigen is unknown. Sample: tumor tissue. The J gene is TRBJ1-1, the V gene TRBV7-9; D remains ambiguous. The TCR originated in a human donor with high-grade serous ovarian cancer. The CDR3 sequence: CASSLSVSPEAFF. CDR3 DNA: TGTGCCAGCAGCTTAAGTGTCTCCCCTGAAGCTTTCTTT.